This T cell receptor beta chain emerged from a study of T cell responses to AZD1222 COVID-19 vaccine listed by TCRdb under 2021. Background for the entire study: AZD1222 recipients given second doses at about 4 weeks or at about 12 weeks were pooled, since spike-specific TCR depth and breadth were not found to differ between the two schedules. TCR sequencing covered some 250 trial participants: about 210 given two doses of AZD1222 and 26 given two doses of MenACWY control vaccine. Trial participants were enrolled into age subgroups of 18-55, 56-69 and 70-plus years, which contained about 150, 27 and 61 TCR-sequenced participants, respectively.

The CDR3 regions of human TCRbeta chains were analyzed by immunosequencing. In the source study's methods: TCRs in the repertoires were compared against a reference library of SARS-CoV-2-specific TCRs that had been generated with the MIRA antigen-specificity platform. Breadth was defined as the fraction of unique TCRs that were SARS-CoV-2-associated. Depth was defined as the fraction of total T cells that were SARS-CoV-2-associated. Using the MIRA data, every spike-specific TCR was mapped to the spike region that the TCR reacted to and assigned to either a CD4 or a CD8 class. Log10-transformed breadth and depth values were compared by one-way ANOVA with Sidak's multiple comparisons tests. As stored in TCRdb, this immuneACCESS dataset retains in-frame rearrangements with V and J assigned. A fraction of the clones does not appear; measured against another copy, unresolved V genes explain less than half of the discrepancy, and the remainder lacks a known reason. V and J calls and clone size are as listed in that table; D and trimming were resolved from the DNA. The sample data list about 73,000 clones, and about 91% of these were observed just once. The top ten clonotypes cover 20% of the sample.

V is pruned by 4 bases and J by 0 bases, leaving 1 base of the junction without a gene match. Measured from the cysteine to the phenylalanine, the CDR3 is 14 residues long. Only CDR3 DNA is held: 42 bases, read in frame from base 1. Reading the germline V gene (reference sequence) gives CDR1 LGHDT and CDR2 YNNKEL. Overall study outcomes, separate from this receptor: Conclusions about previously exposed vaccinees are limited, since just a handful of AZD1222 recipients were seropositive for SARS-CoV-2 at baseline. Participants were mostly white British and included more females than males, and it was suggested by the authors that clonal diversity may have been underestimated. Reportedly, close to half of the unique spike-specific TCRs recognized epitopes lying outside the regions that are mutated in the B.1.351 and B.1.1.7 variants. The 56-69-year group was small, and its depth increase did not reach significance, likely because of low power. Because no day 14 peak-response samples were available, the repertoires could be characterized only after the peak T cell response. Vaccine-associated CD4 TCRs spanned the whole spike protein, with dominant responses in regions 160-218 and 743-854. A significant rise in spike-specific TCR breadth and depth was observed after two AZD1222 doses relative to day 0 and relative to MenACWY recipients.

Sample time point, as interpreted from the label and publication: baseline before first vaccination. Samples from vaccinated people were obtained from the UK trials COV001 and COV002, which included a single-blind randomized controlled phase 2/3 trial of AZD1222 (ChAdOx1 nCoV-19) in healthy adults. For TCRbeta chain sequencing, PBMC samples from trial participants were taken at day 0 and at day 28 after the second dose. In regard to this clone: What antigen it recognizes has not been identified. There are no base qualities to consult, and no much larger clone falls within one base. The same CDR3 is also encoded by other DNA sequences in this sample.

The rearrangement joined TRBV3-1 (or the pseudogene TRBV3-2) to TRBJ2-7; TRBD1 matches 9 bases in the middle. This specimen consisted of peripheral blood, obtained on day 0 of AZD1222 vaccination. The receptor's source is an adult in good health. The CDR3 sequence is CASSPGQGSYEQYF. The sequence in DNA is TGTGCCAGCAGCCCGGGACAGGGCTCCTACGAGCAGTACTTC.